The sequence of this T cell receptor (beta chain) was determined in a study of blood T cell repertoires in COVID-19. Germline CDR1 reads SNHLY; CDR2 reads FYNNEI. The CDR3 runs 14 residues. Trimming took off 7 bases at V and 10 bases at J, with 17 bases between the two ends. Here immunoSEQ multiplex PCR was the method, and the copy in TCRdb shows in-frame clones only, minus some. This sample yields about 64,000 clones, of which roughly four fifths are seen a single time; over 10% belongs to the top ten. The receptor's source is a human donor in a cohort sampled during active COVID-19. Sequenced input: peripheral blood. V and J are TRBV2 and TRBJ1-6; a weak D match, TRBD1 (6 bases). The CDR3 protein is CASTLTGLRSPLHF. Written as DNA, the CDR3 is TGTGCCAGCACCCTGACAGGCCTAAGATCACCCCTCCACTTT.